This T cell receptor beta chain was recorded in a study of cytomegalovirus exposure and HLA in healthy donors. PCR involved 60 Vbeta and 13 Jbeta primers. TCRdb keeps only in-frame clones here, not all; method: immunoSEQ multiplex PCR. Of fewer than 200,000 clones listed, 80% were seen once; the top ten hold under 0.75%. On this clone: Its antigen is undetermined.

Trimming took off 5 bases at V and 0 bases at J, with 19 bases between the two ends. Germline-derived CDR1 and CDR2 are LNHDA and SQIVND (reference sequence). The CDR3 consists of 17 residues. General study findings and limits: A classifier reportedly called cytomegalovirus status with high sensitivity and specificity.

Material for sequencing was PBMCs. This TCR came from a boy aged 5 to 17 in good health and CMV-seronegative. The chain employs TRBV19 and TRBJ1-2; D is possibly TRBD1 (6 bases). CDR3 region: CASSPYPDRLANYGYTF. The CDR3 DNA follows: TGTGCCAGTAGTCCCTACCCTGACAGGCTAGCTAACTATGGCTACACCTTC.